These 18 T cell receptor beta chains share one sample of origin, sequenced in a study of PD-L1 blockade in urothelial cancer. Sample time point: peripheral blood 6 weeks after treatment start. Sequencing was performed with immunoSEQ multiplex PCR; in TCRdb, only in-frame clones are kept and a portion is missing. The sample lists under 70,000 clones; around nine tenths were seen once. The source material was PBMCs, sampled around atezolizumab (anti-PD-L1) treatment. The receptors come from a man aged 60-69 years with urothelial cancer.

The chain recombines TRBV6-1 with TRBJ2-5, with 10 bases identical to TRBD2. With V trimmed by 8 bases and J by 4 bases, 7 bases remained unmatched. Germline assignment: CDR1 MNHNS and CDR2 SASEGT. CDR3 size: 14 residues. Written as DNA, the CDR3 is TGTGCCAGCCGACAAAGCGGGGGGGGAGAGACCCAGTACTTC. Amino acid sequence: CASRQSGGGETQYF.

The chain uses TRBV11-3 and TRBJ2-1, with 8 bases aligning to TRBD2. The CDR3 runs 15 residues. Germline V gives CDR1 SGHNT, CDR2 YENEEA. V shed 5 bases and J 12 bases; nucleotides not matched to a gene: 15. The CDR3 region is CASSQPGGETNGQFF. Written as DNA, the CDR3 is TGTGCCAGCAGCCAACCGGGGGGGGAGACCAACGGGCAGTTCTTC.

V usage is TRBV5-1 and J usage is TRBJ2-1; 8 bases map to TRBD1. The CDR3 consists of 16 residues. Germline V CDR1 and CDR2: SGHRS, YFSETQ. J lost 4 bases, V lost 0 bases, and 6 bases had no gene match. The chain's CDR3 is CASSLEGGQGYNEQFF. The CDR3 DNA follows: TGCGCCAGCAGCTTGGAGGGCGGACAGGGATACAATGAGCAGTTCTTC. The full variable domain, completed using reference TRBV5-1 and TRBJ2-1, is KAGVTQTPRYLIKTRGQQVTLSCSPISGHRSVSWYQQTPGQGLQFLFEYFSETQRNKGNFPGRFSGRQFSNSRSEMNVSTLELGDSALYLCASSLEGGQGYNEQFFGPGTRLTVL.

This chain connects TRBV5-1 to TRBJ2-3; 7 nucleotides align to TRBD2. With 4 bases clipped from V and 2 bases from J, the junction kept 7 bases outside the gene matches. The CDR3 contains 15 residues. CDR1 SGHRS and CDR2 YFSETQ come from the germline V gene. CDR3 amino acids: CASSTSSGYTDTQYF. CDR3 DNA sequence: TGCGCCAGCAGCACTTCTAGCGGATACACAGATACGCAGTATTTT.

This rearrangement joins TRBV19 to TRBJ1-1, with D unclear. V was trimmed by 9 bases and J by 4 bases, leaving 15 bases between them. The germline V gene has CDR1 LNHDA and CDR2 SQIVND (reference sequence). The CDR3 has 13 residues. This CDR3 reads CASQAGRVTEAFF. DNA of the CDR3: TGTGCCAGCCAAGCGGGAAGGGTCACTGAAGCTTTCTTT.

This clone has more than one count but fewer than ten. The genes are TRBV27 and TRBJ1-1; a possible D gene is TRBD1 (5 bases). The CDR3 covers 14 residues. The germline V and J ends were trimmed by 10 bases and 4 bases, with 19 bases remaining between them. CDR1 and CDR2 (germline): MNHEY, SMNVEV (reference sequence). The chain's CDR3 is CATAPHGGGTEAFF. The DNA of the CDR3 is TGTGCCACCGCGCCCCATGGGGGGGGCACTGAAGCTTTCTTT.

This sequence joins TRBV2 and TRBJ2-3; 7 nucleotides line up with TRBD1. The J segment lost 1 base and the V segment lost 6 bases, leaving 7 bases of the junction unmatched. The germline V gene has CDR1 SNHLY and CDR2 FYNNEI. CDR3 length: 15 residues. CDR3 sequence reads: CASSDFGQGTDTQYF. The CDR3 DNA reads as TGTGCCAGCAGCGACTTCGGACAGGGCACAGATACGCAGTATTTT.

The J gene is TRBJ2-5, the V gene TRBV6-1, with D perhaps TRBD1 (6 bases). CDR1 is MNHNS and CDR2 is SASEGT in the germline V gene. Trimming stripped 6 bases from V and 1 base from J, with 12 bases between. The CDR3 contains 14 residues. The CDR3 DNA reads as TGTGCCAGCAGCCAACAGGGTCTCCAAGAGACCCAGTACTTC. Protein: CASSQQGLQETQYF.

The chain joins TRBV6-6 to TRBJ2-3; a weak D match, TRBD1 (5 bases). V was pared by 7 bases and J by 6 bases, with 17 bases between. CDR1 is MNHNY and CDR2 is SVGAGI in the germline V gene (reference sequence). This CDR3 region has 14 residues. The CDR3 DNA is TGTGCCAGCACCGGCCGGCAGGGTACCGATACGCAGTATTTT. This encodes CASTGRQGTDTQYF.

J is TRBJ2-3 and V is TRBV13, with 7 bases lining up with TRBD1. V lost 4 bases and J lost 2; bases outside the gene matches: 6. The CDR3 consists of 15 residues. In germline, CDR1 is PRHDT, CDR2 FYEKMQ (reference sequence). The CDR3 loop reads CASSSPGTDTDTQYF. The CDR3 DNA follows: TGTGCCAGCAGCTCCCCCGGGACAGACACAGATACGCAGTATTTT.

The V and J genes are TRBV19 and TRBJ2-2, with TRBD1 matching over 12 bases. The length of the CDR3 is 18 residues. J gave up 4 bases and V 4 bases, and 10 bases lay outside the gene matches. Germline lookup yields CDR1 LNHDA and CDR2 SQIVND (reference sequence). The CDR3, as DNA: TGTGCCAGTAGTACCCGGGACAGGGGGCGCAGGGCCACCGGGGAGCTGTTTTTT. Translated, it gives CASSTRDRGRRATGELFF.

CDR3 in amino acids: CASSSPAENTDTQYF. CDR3 sequence (DNA): TGTGCCAGCAGCTCCCCAGCGGAAAACACAGATACGCAGTATTTT. The chain has TRBV7-2 and TRBJ2-3, with D possibly TRBD2 on 5 matching bases. Germline values: CDR1 SGHTA, CDR2 FQGNSA. Trimming took 4 bases from V and 2 from J, leaving 13 bases between them. This CDR3 is 15 amino acids long.

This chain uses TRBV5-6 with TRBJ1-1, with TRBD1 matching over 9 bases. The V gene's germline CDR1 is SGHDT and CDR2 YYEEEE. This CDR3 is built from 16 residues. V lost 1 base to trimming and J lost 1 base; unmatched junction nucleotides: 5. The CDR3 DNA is TGTGCCAGCAGCTTGTTGGGGACAGGGAGGAACACTGAAGCTTTCTTT. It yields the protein CASSLLGTGRNTEAFF.

Here the CDR3 DNA reads TGTGCCAGCAGTCTCACCGGGACAGAGGAATACGAGCAGTACTTC. It specifies CASSLTGTEEYEQYF. The gene calls are TRBV28 and TRBJ2-7; TRBD1 aligns across 7 bases. Germline values: CDR1 MDHEN, CDR2 SYDVKM. V lost 5 bases to trimming and J lost 4 bases; unmatched junction nucleotides: 11. The CDR3 covers 15 residues.

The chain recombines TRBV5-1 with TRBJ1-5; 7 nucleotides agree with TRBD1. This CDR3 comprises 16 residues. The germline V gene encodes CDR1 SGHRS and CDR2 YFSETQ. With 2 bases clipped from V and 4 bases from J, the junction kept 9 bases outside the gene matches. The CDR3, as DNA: TGCGCCAGCAGCTTAGACGGGACAGCTCCTAATCAGCCCCAGCATTTT. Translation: CASSLDGTAPNQPQHF.

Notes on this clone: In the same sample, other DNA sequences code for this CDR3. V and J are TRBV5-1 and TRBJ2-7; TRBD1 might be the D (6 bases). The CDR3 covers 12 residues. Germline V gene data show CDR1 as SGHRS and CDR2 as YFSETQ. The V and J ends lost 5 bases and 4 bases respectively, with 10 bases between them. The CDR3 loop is CASSFRGYEQYF. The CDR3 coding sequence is TGCGCCAGCAGTTTCAGGGGTTACGAGCAGTACTTC.

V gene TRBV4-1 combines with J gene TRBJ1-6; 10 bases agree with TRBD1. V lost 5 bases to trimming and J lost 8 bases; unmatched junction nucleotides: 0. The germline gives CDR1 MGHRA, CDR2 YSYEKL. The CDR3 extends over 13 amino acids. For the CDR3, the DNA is TGCGCCAGCAGCGGGACAGGGGATTCACCCCTCCACTTT. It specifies CASSGTGDSPLHF.

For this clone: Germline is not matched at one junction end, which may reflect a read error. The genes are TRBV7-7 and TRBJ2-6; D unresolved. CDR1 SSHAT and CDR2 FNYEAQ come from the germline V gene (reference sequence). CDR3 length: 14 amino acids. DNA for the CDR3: TGTGCTAGCAGCTTGAGCCCTGGGGCCAACGTCCTGACTTTC. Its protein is CASSLSPGANVLTF. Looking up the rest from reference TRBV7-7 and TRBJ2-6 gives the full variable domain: GAGVSQSPRYKVTKRGQDVTLRCDPISSHATLYWYQQALGQGPEFLTYFNYEAQPDKSGLPSDRFSAERPEGSISTLTIQRTEQRDSAMYRCASSLSPGANVLTFGAGSRLTVL.